Listed here is a single TCR beta chain. A far larger clone is one nucleotide away, so this likely arose from a read error. The data belong to a study of liver allograft versus peripheral blood T cells. Overall study: The study compared liver allograft T cell receptor repertoires against peripheral blood repertoires of liver transplant recipients.

Germline CDR1 and CDR2: SQVTM and ANQGSEA. The CDR3 is 12 residues long. TCRdb ran MiXCR on the reads and lists one entry per CDR3 protein. The sample lists over a thousand distinct CDR3 sequences, approximately 19% occurring once. This receptor was taken from a human patient who had a liver transplant. Some T cells may originate from the graft donor. This chain joins TRBV29-1 and TRBJ2-1; D call uncertain. The assigned J gene may be wrong: the sequence end matches TRBJ1-2 better. The DNA of the CDR3 is TGCAGCGTTGATGCCGGGATTTATGGCTACACCTTC. Amino acids: CSVDAGIYGYTF.